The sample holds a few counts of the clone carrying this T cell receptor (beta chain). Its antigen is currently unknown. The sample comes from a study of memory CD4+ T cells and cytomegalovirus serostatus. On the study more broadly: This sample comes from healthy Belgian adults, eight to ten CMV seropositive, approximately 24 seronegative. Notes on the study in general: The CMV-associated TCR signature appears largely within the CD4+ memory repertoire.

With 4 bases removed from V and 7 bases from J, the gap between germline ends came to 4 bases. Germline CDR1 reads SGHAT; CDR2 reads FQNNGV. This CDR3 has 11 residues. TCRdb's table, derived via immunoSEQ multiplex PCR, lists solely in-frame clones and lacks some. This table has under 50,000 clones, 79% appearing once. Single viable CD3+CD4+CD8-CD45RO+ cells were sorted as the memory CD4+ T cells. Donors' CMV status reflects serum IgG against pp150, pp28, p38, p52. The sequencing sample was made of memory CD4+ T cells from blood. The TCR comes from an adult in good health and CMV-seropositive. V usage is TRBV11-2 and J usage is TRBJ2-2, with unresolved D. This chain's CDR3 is CASSSYGELFF. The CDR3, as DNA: TGTGCCAGCAGCTCCTACGGGGAGCTGTTTTTT.